The sequence of this T cell receptor beta chain was determined in a study of early T cells in non-severe SARS-CoV-2 infection. Study overall: Chains were not paired, and sequencing was done on bulk RNA from unsorted whole blood. Regarding the study as a whole: Private and CD4 specificities were missed by VDJdb matching, which favored anti-spike CD8 responses.

Individual cDNA molecules received unique molecular identifiers. MiXCR was run by TCRdb on the 5' RACE reads, yielding one entry per CDR3 protein. The sample lists some 60,000 distinct CDR3 sequences; about 10% were seen once. Trimming took 6 bases from V and 6 from J, leaving 11 bases between them. The CDR3 extends over 12 amino acids. This clonotype has ten or more counts. Its antigen is still unknown. The TCR comes from an adult who was a healthcare worker with PCR-confirmed SARS-CoV-2 infection or an uninfected control (not recorded which). Sequencing was performed on whole blood. V gene TRBV12-3 or TRBV12-4 combines with J gene TRBJ1-1; a weak D match, TRBD1 (6 bases). The CDR3, as DNA: TGTGCCAGCAGGGGTGCAGGGGCTGAAGCTTTCTTT. Amino acids: CASRGAGAEAFF.